Shown below are 22 T cell receptor beta chains from a single sample sequenced in a study of control samples from healthy donors and cancer patients. TCRdb's table, derived via immunoSEQ multiplex PCR, lists solely in-frame clones and lacks some. In the table there are more than 75,000 clones, about 88% of which are singletons. Material: PBMCs. All receptors come from a man aged 65-85 years with lung cancer.

The chain employs TRBV7-2 and TRBJ2-7, with D unclear. This CDR3 region has 15 residues. The germline V and J ends were trimmed by 5 bases and 2 bases, with 16 bases remaining between them. Per the germline V gene, CDR1 is SGHTA and CDR2 is FQGNSA. The CDR3 loop reads CASSQTPVPTYEQYF. DNA for the CDR3: TGTGCCAGCAGCCAGACGCCAGTTCCGACCTACGAGCAGTACTTC.

V usage is TRBV2 and J usage is TRBJ2-3; D is perhaps TRBD2 (6 bases). Trimming shortened V by 4 bases and J by 1 base, and 6 bases separated the two germline ends. Per the germline V gene, CDR1 is SNHLY and CDR2 is FYNNEI. The length of the CDR3 is 13 residues. CDR3 amino acids: CASSGGGTDTQYF. CDR3 DNA sequence: TGTGCCAGCAGTGGGGGGGGCACAGATACGCAGTATTTT. The full variable domain, completed using reference TRBV2 and TRBJ2-3, is EPEVTQTPSHQVTQMGQEVILRCVPISNHLYFYWYRQILGQKVEFLVSFYNNEISEKSEIFDDQFSVERPDGSNFTLKIRSTKLEDSAMYFCASSGGGTDTQYFGPGTRLTVL.

The chain combines TRBV30 with TRBJ2-2; D is uncertain. CDR3 length equals 12 residues. Trimming shortened V by 4 bases and J by 6 bases, and 9 bases separated the two germline ends. Germline values: CDR1 GTSNPN, CDR2 SVGIG (reference sequence). Written as DNA, the CDR3 is TGTGCCTGGACTAACGGGCCCGGGGAGCTGTTTTTT. Translation: CAWTNGPGELFF.

This clone was found many times. The gene calls are TRBV6-4 and TRBJ2-1; 9 nucleotides match TRBD2. Trimming at V came to 5 bases and at J to 9 bases, leaving 8 bases not matched to a gene. Germline V gene sequence: CDR1 MRHNA, CDR2 SNTAGT. The length of the CDR3 is 14 residues. The DNA for the CDR3 is TGTGCCAGCAGTATCGGGACTAGCCGAGGTGAGCAGTTCTTC. Translation: CASSIGTSRGEQFF.

This chain links TRBV6-5 with TRBJ1-4; D is ambiguous. The germline V gene encodes CDR1 MNHEY and CDR2 SVGAGI. This CDR3 is built from 10 residues. The V end lost 8 bases, the J end lost 8 bases, and 6 bases lay between the germline ends. CDR3 sequence (DNA): TGTGCCAGCGGGGAGGAAAAACTGTTTTTT. This gives the protein CASGEEKLFF.

The chain has TRBV4-1 and TRBJ2-5, with 9 nucleotides matching TRBD2. The V segment lost 3 bases and the J segment 5 bases; nucleotides outside the gene matches: 13. The germline V gene has CDR1 MGHRA and CDR2 YSYEKL. The CDR3 has 17 amino acids. The CDR3 loop reads CASSQEGGGAFRETQYF. The CDR3 DNA reads as TGCGCCAGCAGCCAGGAGGGCGGGGGGGCCTTCCGGGAGACCCAGTACTTC.

V is TRBV19 and J is TRBJ1-2; TRBD1 might be the D (5 bases). The ends were cut back, 3 bases at V and 5 bases at J, with 13 bases in the middle. Per germline, CDR1 LNHDA and CDR2 SQIVND (reference sequence). The CDR3 has 14 residues. This CDR3 is CASSIEAGGYGYTF. The CDR3 DNA reads as TGTGCCAGTAGTATTGAGGCGGGGGGTTATGGCTACACCTTC.

The V gene is TRBV6-2 or TRBV6-3, the J gene TRBJ1-2; D gene unclear. The germline gives CDR1 MNHEY, CDR2 SVGEGT. Between the trimmed V and J ends, which lost 5 bases and 8 bases, there was a span of 21 bases. There are 15 residues in the CDR3. The chain's CDR3 is CASSLQTPLTGGYTF. CDR3 DNA: TGTGCCAGCAGTCTCCAGACACCCTTAACGGGGGGCTACACCTTC.

Only one count was recorded for this clone. V gene TRBV7-2 combines with J gene TRBJ2-7; unclear D gene. The CDR3 extends over 14 amino acids. Trimming shortened V by 5 bases and J by 4 bases, and 15 bases separated the two germline ends. CDR1 and CDR2 (germline): SGHTA, FQGNSA. CDR3 protein: CASSPGPTKYEQYF. CDR3 in DNA: TGTGCCAGCAGCCCAGGACCGACGAAATACGAGCAGTACTTC. Drawing the rest from reference TRBV7-2 and TRBJ2-7, the complete variable domain is GAGVSQSPSNKVTEKGKDVELRCDPISGHTALYWYRQSLGQGLEFLIYFQGNSAPDKSGLPSDRFSAERTGGSVSTLTIQRTQQEDSAVYLCASSPGPTKYEQYFGPGTRLTVT.

The chain uses TRBV7-2 and TRBJ1-2; D unclear. Germline V gene lookup returns CDR1 SGHTA and CDR2 FQGNSA. The V and J ends lost 5 bases and 2 bases respectively, with 9 bases between them. This CDR3 comprises 13 residues. The CDR3 region is CASSRYDNYGYTF. For the CDR3, the DNA is TGTGCCAGCAGCCGGTACGACAACTATGGCTACACCTTC.

This clone was picked up one time. The chain uses TRBV12-5 and TRBJ2-7; a possible D gene is TRBD1 (5 bases). CDR1 LGHNT and CDR2 FRNRAP come from the germline V gene. The CDR3 length is 11 residues. Between the trimmed V and J ends, which lost 5 bases and 5 bases, there was a span of 7 bases. The CDR3 reads CASGQGHEQYF. Written as DNA, the CDR3 is TGTGCTAGTGGTCAGGGTCACGAGCAGTACTTC.

The chain carries TRBV5-4 and TRBJ2-1; D unclear. Trimming shortened V by 1 base and J by 1 base, and 6 bases separated the two germline ends. Germline V CDR1 and CDR2: SGHNT, YYREEE (reference sequence). This CDR3 spans 14 amino acids. CDR3 nucleotides: TGTGCCAGCAGCTTGTCCGGTTCCTACAATGAGCAGTTCTTC. Its translation is CASSLSGSYNEQFF.

This chain connects TRBV15 to TRBJ1-4; 7 bases match TRBD1. The CDR3 runs to 13 residues. Germline CDR1 LNHNV, CDR2 YYDKDF (reference sequence). The trim removed 3 bases at V and 11 bases at J, leaving 6 bases unmatched. DNA for the CDR3: TGTGCCACCAGCAGTGCACAGGGGCTTAAACTGTTTTTT. This codes for CATSSAQGLKLFF.

This clone was recorded only once. The rearrangement uses TRBV6-5 and TRBJ2-1; no firm D call. The V gene lost 6 bases and the J gene lost 12 bases, with 18 bases spanning the gap. The CDR3 is made up of 13 amino acids. Germline CDR1 and CDR2: MNHEY and SVGAGI. The CDR3 region has the DNA TGTGCCAGCAGCCGAGACGCATCCCCCGGGCAGTTCTTC. Amino acids: CASSRDASPGQFF.

The gene calls are TRBV9 and TRBJ2-4; 7 bases are shared with TRBD1. Per germline, CDR1 SGDLS and CDR2 YYNGEE. J was trimmed by 0 bases and V by 5 bases; bases with no gene match: 5. This CDR3 has 15 residues. The CDR3 here is CASSTGQLAKNIQYF. The CDR3 DNA follows: TGTGCCAGCAGTACGGGACAGCTAGCCAAAAACATTCAGTACTTC.

The chain carries TRBV9 and TRBJ1-4; TRBD1 aligns across 8 bases. This CDR3 is 16 amino acids long. J gave up 6 bases and V 4 bases, and 11 bases lay outside the gene matches. Germline V gene data show CDR1 as SGDLS and CDR2 as YYNGEE. CDR3 in DNA: TGTGCCAGCAGCCCATTACAGACAGGGGATCATGAAAAACTGTTTTTT. Its translation: CASSPLQTGDHEKLFF.

The chain employs TRBV7-6 and TRBJ2-5; a weak D match, TRBD2 (7 bases). V was pared by 5 bases and J by 7 bases, with 23 bases between. The CDR3 loop spans 16 amino acids. CDR1 is SGHVS, CDR2 FNYEAQ, per germline. The CDR3: CASSPEGGGPSGTQYF. The CDR3 nucleotides are TGTGCCAGCAGCCCGGAGGGAGGGGGGCCCTCAGGGACCCAGTACTTC.

The chain combines TRBV2 with TRBJ1-1, with D perhaps matching TRBD1 (6 bases). This CDR3 is 14 amino acids long. V lost 8 bases, J lost 0 bases, and 13 bases lay in between. Germline assignment: CDR1 SNHLY and CDR2 FYNNEI. The CDR3 DNA reads as TGTGCCAGCCGACAGGACCAGTTGAACACTGAAGCTTTCTTT. Its translation: CASRQDQLNTEAFF.

V gene TRBV2 combines with J gene TRBJ1-1; 7 positions match TRBD1. Germline CDR1 SNHLY, CDR2 FYNNEI. Losses at the gene ends were 5 bases for V and 0 bases for J; bases not matched to a gene: 3. This CDR3 has 14 residues. CDR3 region: CASSYRGLNTEAFF. The CDR3 DNA reads as TGTGCCAGCAGTTACAGGGGTCTGAACACTGAAGCTTTCTTT.

This sequence joins TRBV21-1 and TRBJ1-6. TRBV21-1 is labeled a pseudogene. The CDR3 consists of 16 residues. CDR3 coding DNA: TGTGCCAGCAGTACGCCACACTCCGGGGTAAATTCACCCCTCCACTTT. Amino acid sequence: CASSTPHSGVNSPLHF.

This chain links TRBV4-2 with TRBJ2-3; 7 bases are a match to TRBD1. This CDR3 spans 16 amino acids. Germline lookup yields CDR1 LGHNA and CDR2 YNFKEQ. V gave up 3 bases and J gave up 4 bases; unmatched junction bases: 10. CDR3 region: CASSQATTGFADTQYF. The DNA for the CDR3 is TGTGCCAGCAGCCAGGCTACGACAGGGTTCGCAGATACGCAGTATTTT.

This clone occurred a few times. This chain joins TRBV19 and TRBJ2-7, with D maybe TRBD1 (6 bases). The CDR3 is 14 amino acids. Germline V lookup: CDR1 LNHDA, CDR2 SQIVND (reference sequence). V was shortened by 3 bases and J by 1 base, with 10 bases between the two germline ends. The CDR3 loop is CASSIKTGSYEQYF. DNA of the CDR3: TGTGCCAGTAGTATTAAGACAGGATCCTACGAGCAGTACTTC.